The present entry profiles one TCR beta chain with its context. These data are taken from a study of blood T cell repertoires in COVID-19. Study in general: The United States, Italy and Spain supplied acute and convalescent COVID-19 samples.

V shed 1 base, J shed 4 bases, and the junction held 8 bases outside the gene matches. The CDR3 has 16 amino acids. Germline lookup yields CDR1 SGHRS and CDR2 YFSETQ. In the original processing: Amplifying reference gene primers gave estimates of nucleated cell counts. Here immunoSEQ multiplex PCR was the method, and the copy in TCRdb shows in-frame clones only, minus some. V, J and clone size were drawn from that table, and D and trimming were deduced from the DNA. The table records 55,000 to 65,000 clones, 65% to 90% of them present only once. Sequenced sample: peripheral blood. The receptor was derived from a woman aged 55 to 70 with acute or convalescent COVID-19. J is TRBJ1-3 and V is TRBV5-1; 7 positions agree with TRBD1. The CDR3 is CASSLIGDSSGNTIYF. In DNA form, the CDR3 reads TGCGCCAGCAGCTTGATCGGGGACAGTTCGGGAAACACCATATATTTT. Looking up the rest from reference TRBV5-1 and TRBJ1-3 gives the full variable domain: KAGVTQTPRYLIKTRGQQVTLSCSPISGHRSVSWYQQTPGQGLQFLFEYFSETQRNKGNFPGRFSGRQFSNSRSEMNVSTLELGDSALYLCASSLIGDSSGNTIYFGEGSWLTVV.